The present entry profiles one T cell receptor beta chain with its context. The PCR ran on 60 Vbeta and 13 Jbeta primers. Assay: immunoSEQ multiplex PCR; the TCRdb copy retains only in-frame clones and omits some. Counted here are roughly 20,000 clones, 75% occurring once; the ten biggest clones make up roughly 3.7%. These data belong to a study of cytomegalovirus exposure and HLA in healthy donors. There were likely unrecorded immune exposures, though donors were nominally healthy when sampled. CDR3 length: 15 amino acids. V shed 5 bases and J shed 1 base, with 14 bases lying between them. CDR1 is SGHTA and CDR2 is FQGTGA in the germline V gene.

The receptor was isolated from a man aged 18 to 35 in good health and CMV-seronegative. The chain has TRBV7-3 and TRBJ1-1, with a weak D call TRBD1 (5 bases). The sequenced sample was PBMCs. CDR3 DNA: TGTGCCAGCAGCCAAAGAGGAGGGGCGAACACTGAAGCTTTCTTT. This gives the protein CASSQRGGANTEAFF.